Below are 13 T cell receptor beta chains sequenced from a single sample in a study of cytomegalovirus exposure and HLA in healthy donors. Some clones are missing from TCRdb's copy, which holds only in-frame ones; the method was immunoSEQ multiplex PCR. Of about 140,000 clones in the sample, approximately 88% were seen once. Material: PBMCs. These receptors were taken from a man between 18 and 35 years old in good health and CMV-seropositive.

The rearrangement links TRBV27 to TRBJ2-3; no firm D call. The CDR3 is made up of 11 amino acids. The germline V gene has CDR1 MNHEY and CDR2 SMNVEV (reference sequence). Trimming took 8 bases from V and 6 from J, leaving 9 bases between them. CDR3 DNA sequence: TGTGCCAGCGCCATAGCTGATACGCAGTATTTT. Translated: CASAIADTQYF.

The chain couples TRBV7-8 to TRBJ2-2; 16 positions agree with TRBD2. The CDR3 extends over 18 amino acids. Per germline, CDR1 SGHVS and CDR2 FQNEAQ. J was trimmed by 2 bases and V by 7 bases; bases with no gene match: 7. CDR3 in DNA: TGTGCCAGCATCGGGACTAGCGGGAGGGCCCGAAACACCGGGGAGCTGTTTTTT. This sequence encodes CASIGTSGRARNTGELFF.

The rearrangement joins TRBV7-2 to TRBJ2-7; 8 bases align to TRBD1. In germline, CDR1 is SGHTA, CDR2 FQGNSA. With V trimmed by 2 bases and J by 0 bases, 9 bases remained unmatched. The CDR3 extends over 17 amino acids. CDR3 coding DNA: TGTGCCAGCAGCTTATTGTTCGGGACAGGTAGCTCCTACGAGCAGTACTTC. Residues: CASSLLFGTGSSYEQYF.

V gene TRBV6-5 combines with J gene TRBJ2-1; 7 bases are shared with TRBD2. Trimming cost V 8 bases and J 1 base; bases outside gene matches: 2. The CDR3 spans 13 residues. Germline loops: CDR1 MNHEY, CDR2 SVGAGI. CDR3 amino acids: CASRGVSYNEQFF. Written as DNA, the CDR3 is TGTGCCAGCCGGGGGGTATCCTACAATGAGCAGTTCTTC.

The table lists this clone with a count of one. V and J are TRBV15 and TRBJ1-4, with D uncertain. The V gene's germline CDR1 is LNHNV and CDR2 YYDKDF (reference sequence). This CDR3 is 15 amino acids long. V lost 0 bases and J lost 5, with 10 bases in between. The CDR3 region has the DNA TGTGCCACCAGCAGAGAGCCGGAGAACAATGAAAAACTGTTTTTT. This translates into CATSREPENNEKLFF.

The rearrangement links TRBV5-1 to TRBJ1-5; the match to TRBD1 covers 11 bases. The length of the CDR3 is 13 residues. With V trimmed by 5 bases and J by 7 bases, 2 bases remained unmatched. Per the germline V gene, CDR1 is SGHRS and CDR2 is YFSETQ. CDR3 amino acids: CASSWTGGQPQHF. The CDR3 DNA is TGCGCCAGCAGTTGGACAGGGGGCCAGCCCCAGCATTTT. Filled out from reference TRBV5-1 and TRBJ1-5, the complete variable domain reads KAGVTQTPRYLIKTRGQQVTLSCSPISGHRSVSWYQQTPGQGLQFLFEYFSETQRNKGNFPGRFSGRQFSNSRSEMNVSTLELGDSALYLCASSWTGGQPQHFGDGTRLSIL.

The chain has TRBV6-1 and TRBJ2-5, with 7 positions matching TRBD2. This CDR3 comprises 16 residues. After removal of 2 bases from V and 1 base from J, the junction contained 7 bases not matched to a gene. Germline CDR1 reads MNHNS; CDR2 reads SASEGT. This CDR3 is CASSELGGGVQETQYF. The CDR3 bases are TGTGCCAGCAGTGAATTGGGTGGGGGGGTCCAAGAGACCCAGTACTTC.

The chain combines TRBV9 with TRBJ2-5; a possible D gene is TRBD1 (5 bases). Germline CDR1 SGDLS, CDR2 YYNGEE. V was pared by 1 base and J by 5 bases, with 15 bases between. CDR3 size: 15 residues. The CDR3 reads CASSVNQGVRETQYF. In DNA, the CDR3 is TGTGCCAGCAGCGTAAATCAAGGGGTGAGGGAGACCCAGTACTTC.

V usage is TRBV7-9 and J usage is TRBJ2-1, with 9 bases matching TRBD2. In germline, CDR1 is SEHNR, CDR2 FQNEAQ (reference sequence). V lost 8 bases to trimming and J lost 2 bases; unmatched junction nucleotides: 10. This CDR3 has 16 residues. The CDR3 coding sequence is TGTGCCAGCGCTGGGCGGGGGGGGAACACCTACAATGAGCAGTTCTTC. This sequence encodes CASAGRGGNTYNEQFF.

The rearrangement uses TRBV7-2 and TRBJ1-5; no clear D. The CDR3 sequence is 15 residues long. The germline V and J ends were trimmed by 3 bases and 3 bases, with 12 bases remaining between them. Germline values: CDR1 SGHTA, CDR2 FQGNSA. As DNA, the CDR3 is TGTGCCAGCAGCTTCATCGGGAACAACAATCAGCCCCAGCATTTT. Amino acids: CASSFIGNNNQPQHF.

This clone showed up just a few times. CDR3 DNA: TGTGCCAGCTCACCTGGACAGGGGAATTGGGGACCGAATCAGCCCCAGCATTTT. The encoded protein is CASSPGQGNWGPNQPQHF. The chain employs TRBV18 and TRBJ1-5; 9 bases match TRBD1. The germline V gene has CDR1 KGHSH and CDR2 LQKENI. The CDR3 runs to 18 residues. V lost 3 bases and J lost 4; bases outside the gene matches: 13.

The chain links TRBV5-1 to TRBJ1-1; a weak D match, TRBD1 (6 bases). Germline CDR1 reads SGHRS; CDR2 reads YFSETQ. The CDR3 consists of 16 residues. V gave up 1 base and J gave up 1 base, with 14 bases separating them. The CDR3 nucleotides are TGCGCCAGCAGCTTGACAGGGCAGGGGAGGAACACTGAAGCTTTCTTT. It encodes CASSLTGQGRNTEAFF. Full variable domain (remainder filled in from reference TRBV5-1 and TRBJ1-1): KAGVTQTPRYLIKTRGQQVTLSCSPISGHRSVSWYQQTPGQGLQFLFEYFSETQRNKGNFPGRFSGRQFSNSRSEMNVSTLELGDSALYLCASSLTGQGRNTEAFFGQGTRLTVV.

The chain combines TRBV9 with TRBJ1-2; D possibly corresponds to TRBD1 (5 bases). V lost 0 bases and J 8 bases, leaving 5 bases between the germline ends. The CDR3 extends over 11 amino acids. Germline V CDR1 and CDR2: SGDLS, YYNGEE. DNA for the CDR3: TGTGCCAGCAGCGTAGGGGGCGGCTACACCTTC. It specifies CASSVGGGYTF.